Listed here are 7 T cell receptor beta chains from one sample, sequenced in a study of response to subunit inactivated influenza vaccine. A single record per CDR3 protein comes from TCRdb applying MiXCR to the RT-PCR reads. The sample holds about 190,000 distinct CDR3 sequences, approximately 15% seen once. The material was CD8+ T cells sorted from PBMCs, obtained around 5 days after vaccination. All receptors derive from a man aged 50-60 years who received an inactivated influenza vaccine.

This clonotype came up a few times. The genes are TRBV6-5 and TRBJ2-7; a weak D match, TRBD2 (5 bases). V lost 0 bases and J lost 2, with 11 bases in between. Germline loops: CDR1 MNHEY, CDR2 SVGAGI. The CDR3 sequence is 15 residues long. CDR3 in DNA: TGTGCCAGCAGTTACTCGTTCGGAGCGGCCTACGAGCAGTACTTC. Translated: CASSYSFGAAYEQYF.

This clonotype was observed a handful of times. CDR3: CASSPRTGYNEQFF. In DNA, the CDR3 is TGTGCCAGCAGCCCCCGGACCGGCTACAATGAGCAGTTCTTC. This rearrangement joins TRBV7-9 to TRBJ2-1; D unresolved. The germline V gene has CDR1 SEHNR and CDR2 FQNEAQ (reference sequence). The germline V and J ends were trimmed by 5 bases and 3 bases, with 11 bases remaining between them. The CDR3 runs 14 residues.

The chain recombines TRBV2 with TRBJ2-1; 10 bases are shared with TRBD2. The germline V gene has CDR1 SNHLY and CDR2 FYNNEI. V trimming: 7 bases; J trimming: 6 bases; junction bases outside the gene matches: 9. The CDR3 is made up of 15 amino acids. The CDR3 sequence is CASTYPGLASNEQFF. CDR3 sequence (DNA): TGTGCCAGCACCTACCCGGGACTAGCGTCCAATGAGCAGTTCTTC.

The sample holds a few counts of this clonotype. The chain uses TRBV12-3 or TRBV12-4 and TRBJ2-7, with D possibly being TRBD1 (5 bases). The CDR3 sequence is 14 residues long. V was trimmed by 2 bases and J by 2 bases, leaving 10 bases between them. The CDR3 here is CASSLSGLTYEQYF. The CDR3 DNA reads TGTGCCAGCAGTTTATCAGGGTTGACCTACGAGCAGTACTTC.

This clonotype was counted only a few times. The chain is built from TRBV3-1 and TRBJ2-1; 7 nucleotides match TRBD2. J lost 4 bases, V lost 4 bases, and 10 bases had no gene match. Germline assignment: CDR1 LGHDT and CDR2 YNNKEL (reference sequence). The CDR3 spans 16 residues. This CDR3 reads CASSPLTSPTYNEQFF. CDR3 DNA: TGTGCCAGCAGCCCTTTGACTAGCCCCACTTACAATGAGCAGTTCTTC.

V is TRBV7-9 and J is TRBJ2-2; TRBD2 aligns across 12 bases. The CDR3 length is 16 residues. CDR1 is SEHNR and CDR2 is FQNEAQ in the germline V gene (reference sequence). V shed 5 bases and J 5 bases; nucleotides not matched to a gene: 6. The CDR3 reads CASSRLAGDGTGELFF. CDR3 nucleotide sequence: TGTGCCAGCAGCCGACTAGCGGGAGATGGGACCGGGGAGCTGTTTTTT.

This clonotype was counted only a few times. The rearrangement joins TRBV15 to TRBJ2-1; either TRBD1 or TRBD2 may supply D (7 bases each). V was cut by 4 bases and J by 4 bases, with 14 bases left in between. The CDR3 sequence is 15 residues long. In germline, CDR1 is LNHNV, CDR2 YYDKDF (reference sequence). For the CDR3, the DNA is TGTGCCACCAGCACAGGGGGGGCGTCTTACAATGAGCAGTTCTTC. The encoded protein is CATSTGGASYNEQFF.